This TCR beta chain was captured by sequencing in a study of T cells in Graves' hyperthyroidism and ophthalmopathy. RNA transcripts provided the source from which TCR beta CDR3 regions were amplified. Using the HTBI primer set, a first-round RT-PCR was run on the TCR CDR3. One entry per CDR3 protein results from TCRdb running MiXCR on the multiplex PCR reads. Found here are approximately 400,000 distinct CDR3 sequences, roughly 12% of them singletons; the top ten hold roughly 20%. A note on this clonotype: A much larger clonotype is one base distant, so this may be a read error.

Hyperthyroidism was newly diagnosed in patients aged 18 to 65 (duration under 2 months). The blood sample dates from first hyperthyroidism diagnosis, preceding any ophthalmopathy symptoms. From germline, CDR1 is SGHVS and CDR2 FNYEAQ. The CDR3 sequence is 15 residues long. Specimen: blood. The clonotype was recovered from a man younger than 40 with Graves' hyperthyroidism that later progressed to Graves' ophthalmopathy. The chain employs TRBV7-6 and TRBJ2-7; 8 bases are shared with TRBD2. The DNA for the CDR3 is TGTGCCAGCAGCGGAATAGCGGGGAGCTCCTACGGGCAGTACTTC. Translating it yields CASSGIAGSSYGQYF. Together with reference TRBV7-6 and TRBJ2-7, the CDR3 gives the full variable domain: GAGVSQSPRYKVTKRGQDVALRCDPISGHVSLYWYRQALGQGPEFLTYFNYEAQQDKSGLPNDRFSAERPEGSISTLTIQRTEQRDSAMYRCASSGIAGSSYGQYFGPGTRLTVT.